This T cell receptor (beta chain) is from a study of blood T cells in healthy people across ages. For the second PCR, which ran for about 7 to 12 cycles, a sample-barcoded 5' primer and a J-beta primer mix were used. With 12 random nucleotides, a template-switch adaptor tagged each individual cDNA molecule. Each CDR3 protein is one row after TCRdb ran MiXCR on the 5' RACE reads. The table records approximately 800,000 distinct CDR3 sequences, 20% to 25% of them present only once. This clonotype was seen more than once but under ten times. Antigen: not known. Study-level results: Investigators treated diversity estimates from one million T cells as underestimates.

Germline-derived CDR1 and CDR2 are SGHDT and YYEEEE. The CDR3 spans 16 residues. After removal of 7 bases from V and 1 base from J, the junction contained 10 bases not matched to a gene. The data also belong to a second study, concerning T cells of mothers and their children.

Sample: blood. The origin of this receptor is a boy between 5 and 17 years old in good health. The V gene is TRBV5-6, the J gene TRBJ2-4; 8 bases fit TRBD1. The CDR3 region is CASRKTGVAAKNIQYF. The CDR3 DNA is TGTGCCAGCCGAAAGACAGGGGTTGCGGCCAAAAACATTCAGTACTTC. Full variable domain (rest looked up from reference TRBV5-6 and TRBJ2-4): DAGVTQSPTHLIKTRGQQVTLRCSPKSGHDTVSWYQQALGQGPQFIFQYYEEEERQRGNFPDRFSGHQFPNYSSELNVNALLLGDSALYLCASRKTGVAAKNIQYFGAGTRLSVL.